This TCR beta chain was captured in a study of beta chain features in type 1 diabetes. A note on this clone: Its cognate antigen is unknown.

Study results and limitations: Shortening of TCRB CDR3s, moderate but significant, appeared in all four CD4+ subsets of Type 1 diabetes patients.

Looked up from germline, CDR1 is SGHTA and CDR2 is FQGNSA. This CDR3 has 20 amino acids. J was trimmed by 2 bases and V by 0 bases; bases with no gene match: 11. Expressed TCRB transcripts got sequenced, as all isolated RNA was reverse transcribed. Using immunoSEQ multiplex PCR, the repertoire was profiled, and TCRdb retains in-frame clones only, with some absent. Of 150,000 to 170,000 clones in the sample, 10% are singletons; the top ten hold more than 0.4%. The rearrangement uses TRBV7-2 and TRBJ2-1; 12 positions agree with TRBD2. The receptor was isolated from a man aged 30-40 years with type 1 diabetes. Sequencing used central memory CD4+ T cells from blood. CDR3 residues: CASSLAIMTSGSQAYNEQFF. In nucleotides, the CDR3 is TGTGCCAGCAGCTTAGCTATTATGACTAGCGGGAGCCAAGCCTACAATGAGCAGTTCTTC.